Given below is one TCR beta chain in context. As yet, its antigen is unknown. These data originate in a study of cytomegalovirus exposure and HLA in healthy donors. Regarding the study as a whole: Trimming of TCR beta V- and J-genes showed a link, identified in a later analysis, to a missense DCLRE1C variant. There were some V segments, including TRBV6-2 and TRBV6-3, excluded as indistinguishable. Most observed TCR sequences were rare, whereas some public TCRs were detected in many donors. Most of the TCR beta V segments (in an earlier analysis) were productive either about 87% or about 30% of the time.

This CDR3 spans 15 amino acids. V lost 5 bases, J lost 0 bases, and 14 bases lay in between. Germline-derived CDR1 and CDR2 are SGHAT and FQNNGV. PCR primers comprised 60 Vbeta and 13 Jbeta primers. The repertoire was sequenced with immunoSEQ multiplex PCR; TCRdb's copy has only in-frame clones and lacks some. This sample has about 160,000 clones, with roughly 82% found just once. The sequenced material came from PBMCs. This rearrangement joins TRBV11-2 to TRBJ2-7; D remains ambiguous. The clonotype comes from a woman aged 45-59 years in good health and CMV-seropositive. The CDR3 DNA follows: TGTGCCAGCAGCCCGCTTTGGGCGAGCTCCTACGAGCAGTACTTC. This encodes CASSPLWASSYEQYF.